This TCR beta chain was obtained from a study of cytomegalovirus exposure and HLA in healthy donors. Whole-study results and caveats: Later work associated around 18,000 TCR beta sequences with HLA alleles at 0.05 false discovery rate. Among donors in an Asian-associated ancestry cluster, a later analysis reportedly found fewer N-insertions than the roughly 700-donor mean.

In the case of this clone: Its target is unknown.

Amplification used 60 Vbeta primers and 13 Jbeta primers. Sequencing used immunoSEQ multiplex PCR; TCRdb keeps in-frame clones, though not all of them. The table lists about 170,000 clones, roughly 80% of them singletons. The source of this sequence is a female donor in good health and CMV-seronegative. Sequencing was carried out using PBMCs.

CDR3 in amino acids: CASSIGTGTYEQYF. The CDR3 DNA is TGTGCCAGTAGTATAGGGACAGGAACCTACGAGCAGTACTTC. This sequence joins TRBV19 and TRBJ2-7, with TRBD1 identical over 7 bases. CDR1 and CDR2 (germline): LNHDA, SQIVND (reference sequence). This CDR3 is 14 amino acids long. Trimming removed 1 base from V and 2 bases from J; junction bases left unmatched: 2.